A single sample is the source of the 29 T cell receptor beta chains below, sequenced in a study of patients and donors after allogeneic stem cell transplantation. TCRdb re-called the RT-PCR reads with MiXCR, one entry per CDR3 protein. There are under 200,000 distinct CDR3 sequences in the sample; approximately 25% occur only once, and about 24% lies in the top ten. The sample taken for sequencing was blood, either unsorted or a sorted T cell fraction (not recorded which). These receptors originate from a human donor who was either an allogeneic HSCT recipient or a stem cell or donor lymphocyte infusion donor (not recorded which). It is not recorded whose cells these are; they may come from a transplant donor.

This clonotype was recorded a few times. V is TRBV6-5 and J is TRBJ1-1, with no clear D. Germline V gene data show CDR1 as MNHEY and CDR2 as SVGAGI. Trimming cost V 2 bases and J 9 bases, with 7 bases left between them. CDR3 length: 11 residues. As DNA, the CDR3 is TGTGCCAGCAGTTACGGCCTACAAGCTTTCTTT. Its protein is CASSYGLQAFF.

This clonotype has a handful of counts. CDR3 DNA sequence: TGTGCCAGCAGTGCGACAGGAAGCTCCTATAATTCACCCCTCCACTTT. Its protein is CASSATGSSYNSPLHF. The V gene is TRBV12-3 or TRBV12-4, the J gene TRBJ1-6; possible D gene TRBD1, 6 bases. The CDR3 is 16 residues long. V was cut by 5 bases and J by 0 bases, with 11 bases left in between.

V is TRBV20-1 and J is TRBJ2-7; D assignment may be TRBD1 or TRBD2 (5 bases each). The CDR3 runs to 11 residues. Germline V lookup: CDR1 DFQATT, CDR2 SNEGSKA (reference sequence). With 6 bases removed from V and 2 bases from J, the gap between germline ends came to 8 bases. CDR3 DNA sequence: TGCAGTGCGGGACGCGCCTACGAGCAGTACTTC. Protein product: CSAGRAYEQYF.

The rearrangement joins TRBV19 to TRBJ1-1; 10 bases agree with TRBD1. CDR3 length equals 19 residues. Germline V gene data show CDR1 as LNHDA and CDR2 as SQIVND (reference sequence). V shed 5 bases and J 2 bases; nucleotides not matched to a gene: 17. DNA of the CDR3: TGTGCCAGTAGTGGGACAGGGGCCGCGAATCTTGGTGGTAACACTGAAGCTTTCTTT. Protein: CASSGTGAANLGGNTEAFF.

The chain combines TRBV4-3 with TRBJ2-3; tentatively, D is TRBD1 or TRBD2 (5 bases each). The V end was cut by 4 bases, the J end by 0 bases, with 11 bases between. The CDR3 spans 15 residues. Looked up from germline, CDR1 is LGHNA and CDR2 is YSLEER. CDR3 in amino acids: CASSPLGGSTDTQYF. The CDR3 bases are TGCGCCAGCAGCCCACTTGGGGGAAGCACAGATACGCAGTATTTT.

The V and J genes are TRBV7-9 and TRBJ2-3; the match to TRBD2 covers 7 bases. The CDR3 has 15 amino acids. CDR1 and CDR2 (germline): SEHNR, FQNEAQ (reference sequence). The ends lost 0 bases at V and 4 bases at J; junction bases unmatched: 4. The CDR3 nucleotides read TGTGCCAGCAGCTTAGCGGGGGGGATCGCAGATACGCAGTATTTT. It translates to CASSLAGGIADTQYF.

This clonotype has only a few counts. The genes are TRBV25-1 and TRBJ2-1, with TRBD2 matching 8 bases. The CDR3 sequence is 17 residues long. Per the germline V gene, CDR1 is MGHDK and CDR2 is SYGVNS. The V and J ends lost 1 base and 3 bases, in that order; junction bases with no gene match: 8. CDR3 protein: CASSEWVREENYNEQFF. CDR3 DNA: TGTGCCAGCAGTGAATGGGTGCGGGAGGAAAACTACAATGAGCAGTTCTTC.

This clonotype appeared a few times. The CDR3 DNA follows: TGCAGTGCTGGTACGCAGTATTTT. Translated, it gives CSAGTQYF. J is TRBJ2-3 and V is TRBV20-1; D gene unclear. The germline V gene encodes CDR1 DFQATT and CDR2 SNEGSKA (reference sequence). The length of the CDR3 is 8 residues. Trimming pared 5 bases from V and 8 bases from J, leaving 2 bases between.

The CDR3 DNA reads TGTGCCAGCAGCCCGACGGACGGGAACTATGGCTACACCTTC. Translated, it gives CASSPTDGNYGYTF. The V gene is TRBV3-1, the J gene TRBJ1-2; D ambiguous. V lost 4 bases, J lost 2 bases, and 11 bases lay in between. The CDR3 covers 14 residues. Germline assignment: CDR1 LGHDT and CDR2 YNNKEL (reference sequence).

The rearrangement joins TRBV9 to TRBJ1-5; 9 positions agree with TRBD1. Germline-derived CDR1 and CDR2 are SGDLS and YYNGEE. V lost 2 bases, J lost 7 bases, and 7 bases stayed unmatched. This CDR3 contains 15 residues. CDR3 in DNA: TGTGCCAGCAGCGTGGACGGACAGGGGAAGCAGCCCCAGCATTTT. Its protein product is CASSVDGQGKQPQHF.

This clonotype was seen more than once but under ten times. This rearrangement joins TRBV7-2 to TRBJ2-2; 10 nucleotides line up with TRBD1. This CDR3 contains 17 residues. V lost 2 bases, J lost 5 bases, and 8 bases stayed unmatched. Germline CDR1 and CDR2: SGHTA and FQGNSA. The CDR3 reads CASSLPDDRGLTGELFF. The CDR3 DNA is TGTGCCAGCAGCTTACCGGACGACAGGGGGCTTACCGGGGAGCTGTTTTTT.

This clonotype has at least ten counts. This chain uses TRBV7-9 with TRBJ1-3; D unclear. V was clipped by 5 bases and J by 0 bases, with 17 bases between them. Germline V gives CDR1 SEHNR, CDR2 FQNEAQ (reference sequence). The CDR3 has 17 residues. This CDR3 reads CASSQVSGINSGNTIYF. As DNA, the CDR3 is TGTGCCAGCAGCCAAGTTTCCGGGATTAACTCTGGAAACACCATATATTTT.

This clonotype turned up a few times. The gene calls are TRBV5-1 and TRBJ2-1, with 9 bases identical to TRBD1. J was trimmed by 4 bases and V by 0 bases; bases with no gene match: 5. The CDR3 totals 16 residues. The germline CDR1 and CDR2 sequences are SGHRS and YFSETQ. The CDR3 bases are TGCGCCAGCAGCTTGGTGGGACAGGGTTCTTACAATGAGCAGTTCTTC. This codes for CASSLVGQGSYNEQFF.

DNA of the CDR3: TGTGCCAGCAGCCAAGTGAGCGGGGACAATGAGCAGTTCTTC. Translating gives CASSQVSGDNEQFF. The rearrangement links TRBV14 to TRBJ2-1, with TRBD2 matching over 7 bases. Trimming cost V 1 base and J 5 bases; bases outside gene matches: 2. Germline V gene sequence: CDR1 SGHDN, CDR2 FVKESK. This CDR3 has 14 amino acids.

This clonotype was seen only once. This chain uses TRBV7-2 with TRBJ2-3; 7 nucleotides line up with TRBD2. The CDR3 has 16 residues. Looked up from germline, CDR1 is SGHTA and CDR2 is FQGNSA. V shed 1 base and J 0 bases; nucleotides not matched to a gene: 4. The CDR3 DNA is TGTGCCAGCAGCTTAGTAAGCGGGACGAGCACAGATACGCAGTATTTT. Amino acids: CASSLVSGTSTDTQYF.

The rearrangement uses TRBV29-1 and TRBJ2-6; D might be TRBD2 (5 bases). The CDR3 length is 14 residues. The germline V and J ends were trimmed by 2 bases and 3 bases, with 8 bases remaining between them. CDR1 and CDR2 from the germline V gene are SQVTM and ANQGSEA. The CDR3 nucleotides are TGCAGCGTTGAAAACCGGGATGGGGCCAACGTCCTGACTTTC. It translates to CSVENRDGANVLTF. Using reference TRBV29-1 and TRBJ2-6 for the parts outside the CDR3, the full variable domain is SAVISQKPSRDICQRGTSLTIQCQVDSQVTMMFWYRQQPGQSLTLIATANQGSEATYESGFVIDKFPISRPNLTFSTLTVSNMSPEDSSIYLCSVENRDGANVLTFGAGSRLTVL.

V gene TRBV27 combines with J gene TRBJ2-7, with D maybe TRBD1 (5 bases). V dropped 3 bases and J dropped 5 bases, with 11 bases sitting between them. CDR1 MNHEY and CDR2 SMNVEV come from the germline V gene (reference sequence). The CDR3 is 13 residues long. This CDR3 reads CASSFRENDEQYF. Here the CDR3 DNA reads TGTGCCAGCAGTTTCAGGGAAAACGACGAGCAGTACTTC.

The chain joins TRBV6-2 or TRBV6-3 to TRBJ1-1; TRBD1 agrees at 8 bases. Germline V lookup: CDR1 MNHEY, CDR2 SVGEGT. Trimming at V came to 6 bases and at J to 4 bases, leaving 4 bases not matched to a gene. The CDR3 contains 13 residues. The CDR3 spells CASSNTGGTEAFF. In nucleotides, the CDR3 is TGTGCCAGCAGCAATACAGGGGGCACTGAAGCTTTCTTT.

The DNA for the CDR3 is TGTGCCAGCAGTTTATACCCCCGGGCCACCCCGTGGGACACTGAAGCTTTCTTT. It codes for CASSLYPRATPWDTEAFF. The rearrangement uses TRBV27 and TRBJ1-1; D gene unclear. Trimming cost V 1 base and J 3 bases, with 21 bases left between them. Germline V gene sequence: CDR1 MNHEY, CDR2 SMNVEV (reference sequence). The CDR3 contains 18 residues.

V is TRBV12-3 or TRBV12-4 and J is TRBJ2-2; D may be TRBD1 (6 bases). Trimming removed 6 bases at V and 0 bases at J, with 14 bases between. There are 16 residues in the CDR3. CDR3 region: CASSPLGATNTGELFF. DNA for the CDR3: TGTGCCAGCAGCCCCCTGGGGGCCACGAACACCGGGGAGCTGTTTTTT.

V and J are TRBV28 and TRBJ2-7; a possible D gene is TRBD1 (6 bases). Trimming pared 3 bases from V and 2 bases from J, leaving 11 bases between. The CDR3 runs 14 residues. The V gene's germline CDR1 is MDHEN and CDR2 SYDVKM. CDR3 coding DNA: TGTGCCAGCAGTTTTTTTTGGGGGCCCTACGAGCAGTACTTC. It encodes CASSFFWGPYEQYF. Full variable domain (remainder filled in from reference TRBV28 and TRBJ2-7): DVKVTQSSRYLVKRTGEKVFLECVQDMDHENMFWYRQDPGLGLRLIYFSYDVKMKEKGDIPEGYSVSREKKERFSLILESASTNQTSMYLCASSFFWGPYEQYFGPGTRLTVT.

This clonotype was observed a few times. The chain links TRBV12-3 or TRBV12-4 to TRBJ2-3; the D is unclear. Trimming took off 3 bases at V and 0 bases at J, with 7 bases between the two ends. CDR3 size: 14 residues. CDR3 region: CASSFGQSTDTQYF. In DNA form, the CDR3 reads TGTGCCAGCAGTTTCGGGCAGAGCACAGATACGCAGTATTTT.

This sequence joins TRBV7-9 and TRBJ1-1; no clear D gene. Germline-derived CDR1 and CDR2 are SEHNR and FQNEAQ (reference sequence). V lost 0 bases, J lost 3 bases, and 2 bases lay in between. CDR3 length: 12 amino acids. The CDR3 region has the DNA TGTGCCAGCAGCTTAGCCCACACTGAAGCTTTCTTT. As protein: CASSLAHTEAFF.

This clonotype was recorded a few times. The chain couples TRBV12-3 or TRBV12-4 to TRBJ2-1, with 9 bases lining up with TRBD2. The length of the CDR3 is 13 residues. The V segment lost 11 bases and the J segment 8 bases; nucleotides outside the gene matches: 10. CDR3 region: CACSGGLFYEQFF. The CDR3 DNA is TGTGCCTGTAGCGGGGGACTTTTTTATGAGCAGTTCTTC.

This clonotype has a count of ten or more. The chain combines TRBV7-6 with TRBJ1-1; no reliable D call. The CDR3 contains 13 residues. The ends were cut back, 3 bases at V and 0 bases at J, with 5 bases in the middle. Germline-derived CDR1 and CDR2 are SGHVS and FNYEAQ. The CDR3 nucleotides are TGTGCCAGCAGCTTGGATATGAACACTGAAGCTTTCTTT. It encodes CASSLDMNTEAFF.

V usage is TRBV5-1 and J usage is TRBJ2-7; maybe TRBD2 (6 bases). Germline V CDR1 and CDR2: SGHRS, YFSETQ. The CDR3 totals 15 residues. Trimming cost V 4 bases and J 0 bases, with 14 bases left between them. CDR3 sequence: CASSASWRDSYEQYF. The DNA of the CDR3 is TGCGCCAGCAGCGCGTCCTGGCGGGACTCCTACGAGCAGTACTTC.

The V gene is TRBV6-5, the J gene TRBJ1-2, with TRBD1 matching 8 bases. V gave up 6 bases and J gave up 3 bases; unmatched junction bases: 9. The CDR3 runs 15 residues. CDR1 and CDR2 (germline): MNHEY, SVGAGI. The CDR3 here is CASSPTGGLDYGYTF. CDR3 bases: TGTGCCAGCAGCCCCACAGGGGGATTGGACTATGGCTACACCTTC.

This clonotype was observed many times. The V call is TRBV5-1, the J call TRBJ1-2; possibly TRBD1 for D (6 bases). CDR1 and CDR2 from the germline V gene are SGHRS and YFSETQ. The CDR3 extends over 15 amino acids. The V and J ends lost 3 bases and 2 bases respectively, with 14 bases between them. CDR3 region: CASSWEPQGNYGYTF. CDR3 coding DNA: TGCGCCAGCAGCTGGGAACCACAGGGAAACTATGGCTACACCTTC.

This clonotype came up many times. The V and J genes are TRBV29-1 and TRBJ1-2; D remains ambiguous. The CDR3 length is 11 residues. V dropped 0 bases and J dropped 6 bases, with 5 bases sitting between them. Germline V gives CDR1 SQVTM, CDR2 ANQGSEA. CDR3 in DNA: TGCAGCGTTGAAGATGGCGATGGCTACACCTTC. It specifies CSVEDGDGYTF.